This TCR delta chain was sequenced during a study of gamma-delta chains in newborns, infants, children. The wider study: Microbial exposure reportedly drives polyclonal innate γδ T cell expansion after birth.

This clone has more than one count but fewer than ten. Other DNA sequences of this sample code for an identical CDR3. This CDR3 is built from 17 residues. V shed 1 base, J shed 5 bases, and the junction held 7 bases outside the gene matches. Germline values: CDR1 GEAIGNYY, CDR2 EKD. TCRdb re-called the reads with CATT. The table lists about 16,000 delta-chain clones, 7.3% of them singletons. The sequenced sample was blood. The chain couples TRDV2 to TRDJ3, with 7 positions matching TRDD3. This TCR was recovered from a child who was a newborn, infant or young child, either healthy, febrile or measles-vaccinated (not recorded which). The chain's CDR3 is CACDTVLGSRDTRQMFF. In nucleotides, the CDR3 is TGTGCCTGTGACACAGTACTGGGGAGCAGGGACACCCGACAGATGTTTTTC.